This is a list of T cell receptor beta chains from one sample in a study of CD8 T cells in Susac syndrome. TCRdb analysed the immunoSEQ multiplex PCR reads with MiXCR anew, one entry per CDR3 protein. This table holds about 110,000 distinct CDR3 sequences, less than 97% found once. The sample taken for sequencing was CD4+ T cells from PBMCs. The receptors were sampled from a human donor in good health. The conserved cysteine and the conserved F or W are not part of the CDR3 here. The D gene is left open where the match is weak.

D gene: .
J gene: TRBJ2-7
V gene: TRBV7-2
CDR3 protein: ASSLATVIDEQY

D gene: TRBD1
J gene: TRBJ1-6
V gene: TRBV3-1
CDR3 protein: ASRDRDRGGSPLH

D gene: TRBD1
J gene: TRBJ2-2
V gene: TRBV20-1
CDR3 protein: SAQSRGTGYTGELF

D gene: .
J gene: TRBJ1-1
V gene: TRBV5-1
CDR3 protein: ASSLVAGMNTEAF

D gene: TRBD1
J gene: TRBJ2-7
V gene: TRBV7-9
CDR3 protein: ASSLGDRRPYEQY

D gene: TRBD2
J gene: TRBJ2-1
V gene: TRBV29-1
CDR3 protein: SVMRGAVDNEQF

D gene: .
J gene: TRBJ2-7
V gene: TRBV19
CDR3 protein: ASKGPVGRRRRVEQY

D gene: TRBD2
J gene: TRBJ2-1
V gene: TRBV20-1
CDR3 protein: SASRGLAYNEQF

D gene: TRBD1
J gene: TRBJ1-5
V gene: TRBV3-1
CDR3 protein: ASSPGGEQPQH

D gene: .
J gene: TRBJ2-5
V gene: TRBV28
CDR3 protein: ASSFEFGIQETQY

D gene: .
J gene: TRBJ1-2
V gene: TRBV15
CDR3 protein: ATSRDLVTGNYGYT

D gene: .
J gene: TRBJ2-7
V gene: TRBV29-1
CDR3 protein: SVGDTRYEQY

D gene: .
J gene: TRBJ2-7
V gene: TRBV9
CDR3 protein: ASSPRQDGLEQY

D gene: TRBD2
J gene: TRBJ2-7
V gene: TRBV24-1
CDR3 protein: ASTSVRSYEQY

D gene: .
J gene: TRBJ2-2
V gene: TRBV6-5
CDR3 protein: ASSYAAGVTGELF

D gene: .
J gene: TRBJ1-4
V gene: TRBV7-8
CDR3 protein: ASKRGRATNEKLF